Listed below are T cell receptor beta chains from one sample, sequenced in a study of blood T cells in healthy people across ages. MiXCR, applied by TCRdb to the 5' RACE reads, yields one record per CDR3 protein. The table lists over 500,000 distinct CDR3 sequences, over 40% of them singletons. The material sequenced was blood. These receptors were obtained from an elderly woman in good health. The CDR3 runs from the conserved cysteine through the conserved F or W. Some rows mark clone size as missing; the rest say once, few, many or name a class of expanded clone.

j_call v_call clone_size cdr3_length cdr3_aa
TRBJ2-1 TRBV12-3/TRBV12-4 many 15 CASSSRTGAYNEQFF
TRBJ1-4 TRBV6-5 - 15 CASSYAGPRGEKLFF
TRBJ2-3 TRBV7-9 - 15 CASSSALGGKDTQYF
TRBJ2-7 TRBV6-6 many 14 CASSGPGTGNEQYF
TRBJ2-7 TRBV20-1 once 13 CSALSGLRYEQYF
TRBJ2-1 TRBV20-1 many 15 CSAPPAGDLYNEQFF
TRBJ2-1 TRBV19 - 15 CASSIVAGTDNEQFF
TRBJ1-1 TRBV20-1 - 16 CSAGPGTPIPNTEAFF
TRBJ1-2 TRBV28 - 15 CASSSGQGTNYGYTF
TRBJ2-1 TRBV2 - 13 CATSVRGVGEQFF
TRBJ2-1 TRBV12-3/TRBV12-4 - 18 CASRKFPRGDREGREQFF
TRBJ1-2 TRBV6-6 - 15 CASSYVLGHNYGYTF
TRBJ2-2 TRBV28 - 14 CASSFRALGGELFF
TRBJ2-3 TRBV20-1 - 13 CSAPALGTDTQYF
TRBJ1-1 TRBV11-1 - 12 CASSYDSTEAFF
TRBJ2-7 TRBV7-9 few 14 CASSFMDGTYEQYF
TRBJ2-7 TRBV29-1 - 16 CSVEDPKPGHQYEQYF
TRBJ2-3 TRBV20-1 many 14 CSAPGGRITDTQYF
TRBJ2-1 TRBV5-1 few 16 CASSAPESGDCNEQFF
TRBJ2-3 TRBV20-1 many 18 CSAPVSTSGSLRTDTQYF
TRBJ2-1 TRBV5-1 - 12 CASSLGSREQFF
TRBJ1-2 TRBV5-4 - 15 CASSLPRQGRYGYTF
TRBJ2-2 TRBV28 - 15 CASSLWTGPAGELFF
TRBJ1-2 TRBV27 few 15 CASSLSLTLVTGYTF
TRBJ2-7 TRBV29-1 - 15 CSVEGTAKSSYEQYF
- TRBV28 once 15 CASSLSGDLTYEQYF
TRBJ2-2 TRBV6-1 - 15 CASSEGTGAVGELFF
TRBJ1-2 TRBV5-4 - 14 CASSLPTGSYGYTF
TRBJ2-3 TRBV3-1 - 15 CASSKGLAGVDTQYF
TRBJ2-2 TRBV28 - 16 CASSLSRGGTTGELFF
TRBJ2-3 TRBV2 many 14 CASSRDLGTDTQYF
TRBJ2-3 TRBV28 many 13 CASANSGTDTQYF
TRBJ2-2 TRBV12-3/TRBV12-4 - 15 CASTTGGAGAGELFF
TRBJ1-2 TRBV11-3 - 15 CASSFRQGADYGYTF
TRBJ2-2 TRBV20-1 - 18 CSARPLVWASGDTGELFF
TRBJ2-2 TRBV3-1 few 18 CASSQGAYLTQNTGELFF
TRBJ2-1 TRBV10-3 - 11 CTISTNNEQFF